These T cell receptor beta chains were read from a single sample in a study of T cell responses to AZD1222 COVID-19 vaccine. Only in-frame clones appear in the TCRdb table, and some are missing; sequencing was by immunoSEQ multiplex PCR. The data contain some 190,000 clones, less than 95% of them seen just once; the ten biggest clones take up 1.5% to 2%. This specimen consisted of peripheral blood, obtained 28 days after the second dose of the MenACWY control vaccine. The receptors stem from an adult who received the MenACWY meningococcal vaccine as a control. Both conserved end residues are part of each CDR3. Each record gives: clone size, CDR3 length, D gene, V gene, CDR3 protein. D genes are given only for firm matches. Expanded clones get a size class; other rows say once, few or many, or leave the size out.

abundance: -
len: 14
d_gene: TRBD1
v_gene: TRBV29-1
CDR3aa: CSVVETGTGFGYTF

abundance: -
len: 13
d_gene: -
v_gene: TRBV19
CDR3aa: CASSRTPWTEAFF

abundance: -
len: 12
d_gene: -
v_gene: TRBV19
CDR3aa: CASRDNDQPQHF

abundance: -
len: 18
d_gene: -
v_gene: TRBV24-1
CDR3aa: CATSDSGQLSSGANVLTF

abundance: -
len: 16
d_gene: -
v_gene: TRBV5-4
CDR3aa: CASSLDGGGLSYEQYF

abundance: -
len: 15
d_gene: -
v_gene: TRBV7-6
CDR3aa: CASSLGTDMNTEAFF

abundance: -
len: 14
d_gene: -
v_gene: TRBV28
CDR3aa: CATTLSYSNQPQHF

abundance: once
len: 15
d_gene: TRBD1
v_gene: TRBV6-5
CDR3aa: CASSPPGTGSNEQYF

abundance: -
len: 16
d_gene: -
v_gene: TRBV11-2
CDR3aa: CASSLDLPTGPYEQYF

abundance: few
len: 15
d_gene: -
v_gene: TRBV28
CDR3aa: CASSLFQGYSYGYTF

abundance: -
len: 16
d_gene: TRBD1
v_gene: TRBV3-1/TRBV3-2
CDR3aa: CASSRDRGGTNTEAFF

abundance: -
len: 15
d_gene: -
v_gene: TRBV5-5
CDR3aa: CASTETAGFNQPQHF

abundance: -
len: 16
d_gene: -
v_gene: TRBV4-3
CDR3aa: CASSQAQFDSQGGYTF

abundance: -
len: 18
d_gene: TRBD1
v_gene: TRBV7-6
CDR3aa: CASSLRNPGGMAGNTIYF

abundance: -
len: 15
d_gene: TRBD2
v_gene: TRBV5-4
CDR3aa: CASSLYAGGLDEQFF

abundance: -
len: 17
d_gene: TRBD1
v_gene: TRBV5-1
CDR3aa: CASSNGQAAGYNSPLHF

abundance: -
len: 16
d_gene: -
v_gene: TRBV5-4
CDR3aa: CASSLGQGLEYNEQFF

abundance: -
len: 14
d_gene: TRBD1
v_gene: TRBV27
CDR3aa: CASSWTGEYNEQFF

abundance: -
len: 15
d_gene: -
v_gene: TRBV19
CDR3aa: CASSRPQNSNQPQHF

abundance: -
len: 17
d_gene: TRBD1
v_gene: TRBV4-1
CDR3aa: CASSQVGRDRGGNEQFF

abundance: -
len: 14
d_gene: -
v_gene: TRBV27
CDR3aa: CASSLIRAYNEQFF

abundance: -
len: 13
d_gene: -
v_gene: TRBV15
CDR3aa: CATSRQVNTEAFF

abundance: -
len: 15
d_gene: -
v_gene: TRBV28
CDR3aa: CASSLEQASNQPQHF

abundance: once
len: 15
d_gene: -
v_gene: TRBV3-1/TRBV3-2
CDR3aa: CASSQRYRSTDTQYF